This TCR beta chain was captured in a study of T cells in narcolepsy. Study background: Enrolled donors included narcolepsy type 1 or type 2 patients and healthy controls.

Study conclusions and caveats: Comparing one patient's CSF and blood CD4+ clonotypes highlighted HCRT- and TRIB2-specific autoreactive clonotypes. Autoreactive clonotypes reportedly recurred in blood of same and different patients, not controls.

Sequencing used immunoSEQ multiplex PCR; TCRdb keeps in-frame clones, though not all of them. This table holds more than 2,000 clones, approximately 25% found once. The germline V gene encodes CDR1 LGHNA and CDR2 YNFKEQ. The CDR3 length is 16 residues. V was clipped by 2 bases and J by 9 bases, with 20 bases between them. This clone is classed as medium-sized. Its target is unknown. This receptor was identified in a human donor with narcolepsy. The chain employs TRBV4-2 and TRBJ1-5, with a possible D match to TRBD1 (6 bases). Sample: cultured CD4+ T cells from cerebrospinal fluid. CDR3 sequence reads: CASSQSSLGDNRPQHF. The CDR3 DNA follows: TGTGCCAGCAGCCAAAGTAGTCTGGGGGACAACCGGCCCCAGCATTTT.